This entry is about one T cell receptor beta chain. The sample is drawn from a study of blood T cells in healthy people across ages. The use of a sample-barcoded 5' primer and a J-beta primer mix characterized a second PCR of roughly 6 to 11 cycles. One entry per CDR3 protein, called by TCRdb with MiXCR from the 5' RACE reads. The data show approximately 790,000 distinct CDR3 sequences, less than 80% seen once. Germline trimming cut 3 bases from V and 2 bases from J; bases unmatched to any gene: 4. The CDR3 is 14 amino acids. Germline-derived CDR1 and CDR2 are MNHEY and SMNVEV (reference sequence). The sequenced sample consisted of blood. The origin of this receptor is a man younger than 40 in good health. The J gene is TRBJ2-7, the V gene TRBV27, with 7 bases identical to TRBD1. DNA for the CDR3: TGTGCCAGCAGTTTTGACAGGGCGGCCTACGAGCAGTACTTC. This codes for CASSFDRAAYEQYF.